The present entry profiles one TCR beta chain with its context. What it binds is not known. The CDR3 totals 12 residues. V was shortened by 1 base and J by 5 bases, with 5 bases between the two germline ends. CDR1 and CDR2 from the germline V gene are SEHNR and FQNEAQ (reference sequence). The sample belongs to a study of CD8 T cells in Susac syndrome. Study-level background: Blood was drawn from Susac syndrome patients while they were therapy-naive, on corticosteroids, or on intravenous immunoglobulin alone.

Reverse transcription of about 0.5 to 1 ug RNA was carried out with random hexamers. TCRdb re-analysed the immunoSEQ multiplex PCR reads in MiXCR, keeping a single row per CDR3 protein. The sample carries around 200,000 distinct CDR3 sequences, approximately 94% recorded once. General study results and limits: The study acknowledged a relatively small number of individuals in its TCR sequencing and HLA analysis.

From blood CD8+ and CD4+ T cells, TCR beta sequences were generated. The receptor was isolated from a human donor with Susac syndrome. The chain combines TRBV7-9 with TRBJ1-2, with unresolved D. Input material: CD4+ T cells from PBMCs. CDR3 residues: CASSLETYGYTF. As DNA, the CDR3 is TGTGCCAGCAGCTTAGAGACATATGGCTACACCTTC.